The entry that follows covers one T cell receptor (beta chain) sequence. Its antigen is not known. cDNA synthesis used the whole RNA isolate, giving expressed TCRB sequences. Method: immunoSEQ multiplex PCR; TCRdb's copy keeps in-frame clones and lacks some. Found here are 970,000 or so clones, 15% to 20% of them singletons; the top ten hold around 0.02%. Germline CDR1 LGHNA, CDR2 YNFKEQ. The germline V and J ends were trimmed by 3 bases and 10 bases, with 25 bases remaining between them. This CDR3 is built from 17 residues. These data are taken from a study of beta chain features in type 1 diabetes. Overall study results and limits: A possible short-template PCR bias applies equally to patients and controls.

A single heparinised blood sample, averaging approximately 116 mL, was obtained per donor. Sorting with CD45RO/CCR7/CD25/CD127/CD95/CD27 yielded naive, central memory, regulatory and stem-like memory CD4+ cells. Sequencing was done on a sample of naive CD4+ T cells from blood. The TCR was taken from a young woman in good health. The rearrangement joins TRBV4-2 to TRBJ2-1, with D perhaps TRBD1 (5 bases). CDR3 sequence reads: CASSQAFRGSGLREQFF. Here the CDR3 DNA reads TGTGCCAGCAGCCAGGCCTTCCGCGGTTCAGGGTTAAGGGAGCAGTTCTTC.